This is a list of T cell receptor beta chains from one sample in a study of technical replicates of blood from four donors. TCRdb's copy holds only in-frame clones and misses some; the assay was immunoSEQ multiplex PCR. The sample includes more than 55,000 clones, 92% seen only once; the top ten take 0.3% to 0.4%. Sequencing was carried out using T cells isolated from PBMCs. The source of these receptors is a human donor in good health. Both conserved end residues are part of each CDR3. D genes are given only for firm matches.

V: TRBV28; length: 13; D: -; CDR3: CASSLLVRETQYF
V: TRBV29-1; length: 16; D: -; CDR3: CSVEDEVASGANVLTF
V: TRBV6-6; length: 14; D: -; CDR3: CASSYLPRFEKLFF
V: TRBV4-1; length: 17; D: TRBD2; CDR3: CASSQGGSFFSYNEQFF
V: TRBV29-1; length: 13; D: -; CDR3: CSVVAAGGNTIYF
V: TRBV19; length: 14; D: -; CDR3: CASSLRDSNYGYTF
V: TRBV6-5; length: 13; D: -; CDR3: CATAGGSSYEQYF
V: TRBV5-1; length: 14; D: TRBD2; CDR3: CASSTGTSVYEQYF
V: TRBV9; length: 15; D: -; CDR3: CASSVGTVFTQEAFF
V: TRBV5-8; length: 15; D: TRBD2; CDR3: CASSLGAGEYNEQYF
V: TRBV25-1; length: 18; D: TRBD2; CDR3: CASRNSGLAGYNTGELFF
V: TRBV6-1; length: 14; D: -; CDR3: CASSSVSQAYEQYF
V: TRBV9; length: 16; D: -; CDR3: CASSARGAVNTGELFF